These 27 T cell receptor beta chains share one sample of origin, sequenced in a study of shared clonotypes between healthy human individuals. Naivety among CD8 cells was defined by CD45RO negativity and positive CCR7 selection, thereby excluding terminally differentiated effector memory CD45RA+ cells. Repertoires were generated with immunoSEQ multiplex PCR, while TCRdb's copy carries only in-frame clones and drops some. The data show around 650,000 clones, 95% to 97% seen once. Sequenced: naive CD8+ T cells sorted from blood. The receptors come from a woman between 25 and 40 years old in good health.

CDR3 region: CASSMGAGGYNEQFF. The CDR3 bases are TGTGCCAGCAGTATGGGGGCGGGAGGATACAATGAGCAGTTCTTC. This sequence joins TRBV2 and TRBJ2-1, with 8 bases matching TRBD2. Trimming at V came to 5 bases and at J to 4 bases, leaving 7 bases not matched to a gene. The CDR3 is 15 residues long. The V gene's germline CDR1 is SNHLY and CDR2 FYNNEI.

The chain couples TRBV4-1 to TRBJ2-1; unclear D gene. This CDR3 region has 15 residues. V shed 1 base and J shed 3 bases, with 10 bases lying between them. From germline, CDR1 is MGHRA and CDR2 YSYEKL. For the CDR3, the DNA is TGCGCCAGCAGCCAAGCGGCGGCCGGCTACAATGAGCAGTTCTTC. Its protein product is CASSQAAAGYNEQFF.

The J gene is TRBJ2-7, the V gene TRBV10-3, with TRBD1 as a possible D gene (6 bases). V lost 5 bases, J lost 4 bases, and 6 bases lay in between. The CDR3 is 11 residues long. Germline V gives CDR1 ENHRY, CDR2 SYGVKD. The CDR3 here is CAISQGYEQYF. The CDR3 nucleotides read TGTGCCATCAGTCAGGGGTACGAGCAGTACTTC.

The V call is TRBV10-1, the J call TRBJ1-4, with 9 bases fitting TRBD1. The CDR3 has 15 residues. V lost 3 bases and J lost 6; bases outside the gene matches: 5. Germline CDR1 WNHNN, CDR2 SYGVQD (reference sequence). The CDR3, as DNA: TGCGCCAGCAGTGAAGGGACAGGGTTGGATGAAAAACTGTTTTTT. This codes for CASSEGTGLDEKLFF.

The V and J genes are TRBV28 and TRBJ2-7, with D unclear. The V and J ends lost 5 bases and 0 bases respectively, with 11 bases between them. Germline loops: CDR1 MDHEN, CDR2 SYDVKM. This CDR3 contains 14 residues. In DNA form, the CDR3 reads TGTGCCAGCAGTCCACGGACCGACTCCTACGAGCAGTACTTC. Amino acids: CASSPRTDSYEQYF.

This clone has just one count. The chain is built from TRBV25-1 and TRBJ1-4, with TRBD1 matching over 8 bases. The CDR3 has 11 residues. With V trimmed by 6 bases and J by 15 bases, 6 bases remained unmatched. From germline, CDR1 is MGHDK and CDR2 SYGVNS. CDR3: CASRDRARVFF. As DNA, the CDR3 is TGTGCCAGCAGGGACAGGGCCCGTGTGTTTTTT.

The chain couples TRBV2 to TRBJ2-4, with D perhaps matching TRBD2 (5 bases). The germline V and J ends were trimmed by 4 bases and 7 bases, with 23 bases remaining between them. CDR3 size: 17 residues. Germline V gives CDR1 SNHLY, CDR2 FYNNEI. In nucleotides, the CDR3 is TGTGCCAGCAGTGCCCAGTCTAGCTCCCTCGGAGGTAACATTCAGTACTTC. Translated: CASSAQSSSLGGNIQYF.

This clone was detected only once. The V gene is TRBV7-9, the J gene TRBJ1-1; D unclear. Trimming removed 1 base at V and 0 bases at J, with 9 bases between. The CDR3 is made up of 15 amino acids. Germline CDR1 SEHNR, CDR2 FQNEAQ (reference sequence). CDR3 DNA: TGTGCCAGCAGCTTAGAGGGTGGAATGAACACTGAAGCTTTCTTT. Protein: CASSLEGGMNTEAFF.

The rearrangement uses TRBV28 and TRBJ1-2; the match to TRBD1 covers 9 bases. Trimming took 7 bases from V and 3 from J; bases not matched to a gene: 9. Germline CDR1 reads MDHEN; CDR2 reads SYDVKM. This CDR3 is 15 amino acids long. CDR3 DNA: TGTGCCAGCAACACCCCTCGGACAGGGGACTATGGCTACACCTTC. This translates into CASNTPRTGDYGYTF.

The V and J genes are TRBV5-6 and TRBJ2-7, with 7 nucleotides matching TRBD2. V gave up 3 bases and J gave up 2 bases; unmatched junction bases: 5. This CDR3 has 14 amino acids. Germline V gives CDR1 SGHDT, CDR2 YYEEEE. CDR3 loop: CASSSAGRTYEQYF. The CDR3 nucleotides read TGTGCCAGCAGCTCAGCGGGAAGGACCTACGAGCAGTACTTC.

The rearrangement links TRBV19 to TRBJ2-7; unclear D gene. Germline lookup yields CDR1 LNHDA and CDR2 SQIVND (reference sequence). Trimming took off 6 bases at V and 0 bases at J, with 9 bases between the two ends. CDR3 length: 13 amino acids. The CDR3 sequence is CASSPGYSYEQYF. The CDR3 coding sequence is TGTGCCAGTAGCCCAGGCTACTCCTACGAGCAGTACTTC.

J is TRBJ2-3 and V is TRBV28, with D tentatively TRBD1 (7 bases). Trimming pared 5 bases from V and 2 bases from J, leaving 14 bases between. CDR3 length equals 15 residues. CDR1 and CDR2 (germline): MDHEN, SYDVKM. The CDR3 reads CASSDDREATDTQYF. Written as DNA, the CDR3 is TGTGCCAGCAGTGACGACAGGGAGGCCACAGATACGCAGTATTTT.

The V call is TRBV14, the J call TRBJ1-2; D call uncertain. Germline CDR1 reads SGHDN; CDR2 reads FVKESK. This CDR3 region has 13 residues. V lost 0 bases, J lost 8 bases, and 10 bases lay in between. This chain's CDR3 is CASSQDTYGGYTF. The CDR3 DNA is TGTGCCAGCAGCCAAGATACGTACGGCGGCTACACCTTC. Together with reference TRBV14 and TRBJ1-2, the CDR3 gives the full variable domain: EAGVTQFPSHSVIEKGQTVTLRCDPISGHDNLYWYRRVMGKEIKFLLHFVKESKQDESGMPNNRFLAERTGGTYSTLKVQPAELEDSGVYFCASSQDTYGGYTFGSGTRLTVV.

The V gene is TRBV2, the J gene TRBJ1-2, with D perhaps matching TRBD1 (6 bases). In germline, CDR1 is SNHLY, CDR2 FYNNEI. The V end was cut by 1 base, the J end by 0 bases, with 9 bases between. The CDR3 spans 15 residues. Written as DNA, the CDR3 is TGTGCCAGCAGTGAAGGGACAGCTTCTAACTATGGCTACACCTTC. It yields the protein CASSEGTASNYGYTF.

The CDR3 DNA is TGCGCCAGCAGCCCCGGGACTAGCGGGAAGGATGAGCAGTTCTTC. Protein: CASSPGTSGKDEQFF. V and J are TRBV4-1 and TRBJ2-1; 13 nucleotides align to TRBD2. With 4 bases clipped from V and 8 bases from J, the junction kept 5 bases outside the gene matches. The CDR3 is 15 amino acids. Germline V gene lookup returns CDR1 MGHRA and CDR2 YSYEKL.

The V and J genes are TRBV6-5 and TRBJ1-1, with D perhaps matching TRBD1 (5 bases). The V end lost 8 bases, the J end lost 2 bases, and 6 bases lay between the germline ends. The length of the CDR3 is 11 residues. Germline CDR1 and CDR2: MNHEY and SVGAGI. In nucleotides, the CDR3 is TGTGCCAGCGGGGGTAACACTGAAGCTTTCTTT. Translating gives CASGGNTEAFF.

The chain is built from TRBV11-2 and TRBJ2-7; the D gene is possibly TRBD1 (5 bases). The CDR3 contains 16 residues. The V end lost 3 bases, the J end lost 0 bases, and 15 bases lay between the germline ends. Looked up from germline, CDR1 is SGHAT and CDR2 is FQNNGV. The CDR3 DNA sequence: TGTGCCAGCAGCTTCCCCCGGACACGCCTCTCCTACGAGCAGTACTTC. This translates into CASSFPRTRLSYEQYF.

The chain links TRBV5-6 to TRBJ2-7; a possible D gene is TRBD2 (6 bases). V lost 1 base and J lost 4, with 9 bases in between. Germline values: CDR1 SGHDT, CDR2 YYEEEE. This CDR3 is built from 13 residues. The CDR3 here is CASSLPGEYEQYF. The DNA for the CDR3 is TGTGCCAGCAGCTTGCCGGGAGAGTACGAGCAGTACTTC.

This chain joins TRBV28 and TRBJ1-3; 7 positions agree with TRBD1. The CDR3 contains 15 residues. The germline gives CDR1 MDHEN, CDR2 SYDVKM. V lost 0 bases to trimming and J lost 2 bases; unmatched junction nucleotides: 1. CDR3 residues: CASSLWGTAGNTIYF. The DNA for the CDR3 is TGTGCCAGCAGTTTATGGGGGACAGCTGGAAACACCATATATTTT.

The CDR3 nucleotides read TGTGCCAGCAGCTCTACAGATCATACATCGGCCCAGCATTTT. Translation: CASSSTDHTSAQHF. This sequence joins TRBV7-9 and TRBJ1-5; unclear D gene. The CDR3 totals 14 residues. Trimming cost V 4 bases and J 11 bases, with 18 bases left between them. Germline assignment: CDR1 SEHNR and CDR2 FQNEAQ (reference sequence).

This clone has just one count. The chain uses TRBV28 and TRBJ1-1; TRBD1 agrees at 10 bases. CDR1 is MDHEN, CDR2 SYDVKM, per germline. V lost 0 bases, J lost 3 bases, and 7 bases stayed unmatched. This CDR3 contains 17 residues. CDR3 nucleotide sequence: TGTGCCAGCAGTTTATGGGAGGGACAGGGGCTAGACACTGAAGCTTTCTTT. Translated: CASSLWEGQGLDTEAFF.

V gene TRBV4-1 combines with J gene TRBJ2-3, with a tentative D call TRBD1 (5 bases). V gave up 0 bases and J gave up 6 bases, with 13 bases separating them. The CDR3 runs 15 residues. Germline V gives CDR1 MGHRA, CDR2 YSYEKL. This CDR3 reads CASSQDGAASDTQYF. In DNA form, the CDR3 reads TGCGCCAGCAGCCAAGATGGGGCGGCATCCGATACGCAGTATTTT.

This chain connects TRBV14 to TRBJ1-1; D gene ambiguous. This CDR3 is 14 amino acids long. V was pared by 2 bases and J by 1 base, with 8 bases between. Germline CDR1 reads SGHDN; CDR2 reads FVKESK. CDR3 protein: CASSQRTKNTEAFF. DNA for the CDR3: TGTGCCAGCAGCCAACGGACGAAGAACACTGAAGCTTTCTTT.

This sequence joins TRBV5-6 and TRBJ2-3, with TRBD2 matching over 8 bases. The CDR3 sequence is 16 residues long. Trimming cost V 4 bases and J 6 bases; bases outside gene matches: 13. Germline-derived CDR1 and CDR2 are SGHDT and YYEEEE. CDR3 nucleotides: TGTGCCAGCAGCCCGGGACTAGGGTTACGGTTCGATACGCAGTATTTT. Its protein product is CASSPGLGLRFDTQYF.

The CDR3 region is CASSPAGGSYEQYF. CDR3 DNA sequence: TGTGCCAGCAGCCCGGCAGGGGGCTCCTACGAGCAGTACTTC. The rearrangement links TRBV28 to TRBJ2-7, with 7 bases identical to TRBD1. The CDR3 spans 14 residues. Germline CDR1 MDHEN, CDR2 SYDVKM. Losses at the gene ends were 6 bases for V and 0 bases for J; bases not matched to a gene: 5.

The chain links TRBV5-4 to TRBJ2-7, with D possibly matching TRBD1 (5 bases). CDR1 is SGHNT and CDR2 is YYREEE in the germline V gene (reference sequence). The CDR3 has 15 amino acids. V was clipped by 0 bases and J by 1 base, with 11 bases between them. CDR3 protein: CASSLGSGPSYEQYF. The CDR3 DNA reads TGTGCCAGCAGCTTGGGTTCAGGGCCATCCTACGAGCAGTACTTC.

The rearrangement uses TRBV11-2 and TRBJ2-7, with D possibly matching TRBD2 (5 bases). There are 14 residues in the CDR3. The V end was cut by 1 base, the J end by 3 bases, with 10 bases between. CDR1 and CDR2 from the germline V gene are SGHAT and FQNNGV. The CDR3 sequence: CASSLVLGGYEQYF. The CDR3 DNA follows: TGTGCCAGCAGCTTAGTACTAGGCGGCTACGAGCAGTACTTC.